Below are 8 T cell receptor beta chains sequenced from a single sample in a study of identical twins. TCRdb reprocessed the 5' RACE reads via MiXCR and lists one record per CDR3 protein. The data contain hundreds of thousands of distinct CDR3 sequences, roughly 24% of them seen just once; the ten biggest clones take up about 2.9%. In addition, the sample was reused for a study of T cells expressing NK-cell markers.

Sequenced: CD4+ T cells sorted from blood. These TCRs come from a woman under 30 in good health.

This sequence joins TRBV11-3 and TRBJ2-5, with 9 bases aligning to TRBD1. This CDR3 comprises 15 residues. V trimming: 2 bases; J trimming: 2 bases; junction bases outside the gene matches: 3. The germline CDR1 and CDR2 sequences are SGHNT and YENEEA. CDR3 coding DNA: TGTGCCAGCAGCTTACAGGGACAGGGACAAGAGACCCAGTACTTC. Translation gives CASSLQGQGQETQYF.

The table lists this clonotype with many counts. The chain is built from TRBV3-1 and TRBJ1-5; D gene uncertain. The ends were cut back, 2 bases at V and 2 bases at J, with 7 bases in the middle. The length of the CDR3 is 14 residues. CDR1 and CDR2 (germline): LGHDT, YNNKEL (reference sequence). The chain's CDR3 is CASSQNAGNQPQHF. CDR3 nucleotides: TGTGCCAGCAGCCAAAATGCAGGCAATCAGCCCCAGCATTTT.

This clonotype occurred a few times. The chain employs TRBV6-5 and TRBJ1-6; 7 bases map to TRBD1. The ends lost 0 bases at V and 1 base at J; junction bases unmatched: 3. Germline V gene data show CDR1 as MNHEY and CDR2 as SVGAGI. CDR3 length: 17 amino acids. CDR3 nucleotides: TGTGCCAGCAGTTACTCGGACAGGAATTCCTATAATTCACCCCTCCACTTT. This translates into CASSYSDRNSYNSPLHF.

This clonotype came up a few times. The chain uses TRBV5-6 and TRBJ2-7; TRBD2 might be the D (6 bases). V dropped 6 bases and J dropped 2 bases, with 18 bases sitting between them. Germline CDR1 and CDR2: SGHDT and YYEEEE. This CDR3 has 15 amino acids. The CDR3 spells CASTDGPSDPYEQYF. For the CDR3, the DNA is TGTGCCAGCACCGACGGACCTAGCGACCCCTACGAGCAGTACTTC.

This clonotype has only a few counts. The V and J genes are TRBV20-1 and TRBJ1-2; 7 nucleotides agree with TRBD1. Germline V lookup: CDR1 DFQATT, CDR2 SNEGSKA (reference sequence). This CDR3 is built from 13 residues. The V gene end was trimmed by 7 bases and the J gene end by 8 bases; junction bases not matched to a gene: 13. The CDR3 sequence: CSVKRGQSEGYTF. The CDR3 DNA reads as TGCAGTGTCAAAAGGGGGCAGTCGGAAGGCTACACCTTC.

This clonotype was observed a few times. This chain's CDR3 is CSASSGLSSYEQYF. Written as DNA, the CDR3 is TGCAGTGCAAGTAGCGGCCTCAGCTCCTACGAGCAGTACTTC. The rearrangement uses TRBV20-1 and TRBJ2-7; D may be TRBD2 (6 bases). CDR1 is DFQATT, CDR2 SNEGSKA, per germline (reference sequence). The germline V and J ends were trimmed by 6 bases and 0 bases, with 15 bases remaining between them. The CDR3 is 14 residues long.

Here the CDR3 reads CASSLYTREETQYF. CDR3 DNA sequence: TGTGCCAGCAGTTTGTATACCAGGGAAGAGACCCAGTACTTC. The rearrangement joins TRBV12-3 or TRBV12-4 to TRBJ2-5; TRBD1 might be the D (5 bases). The CDR3 has 14 residues. The germline V and J ends were trimmed by 3 bases and 3 bases, with 11 bases remaining between them.

The genes are TRBV20-1 and TRBJ2-7, with 7 bases matching TRBD2. This CDR3 spans 15 amino acids. Germline V lookup: CDR1 DFQATT, CDR2 SNEGSKA (reference sequence). The trim removed 1 base at V and 0 bases at J, leaving 6 bases unmatched. The CDR3 DNA is TGCAGTGCTAGAGTCAGCGGGACTTCCTCCTACGAGCAGTACTTC. Protein product: CSARVSGTSSYEQYF.